Listed below are T cell receptor beta chains from one sample, sequenced in a study of T cell changes during pregnancy in multiple sclerosis. Measured with immunoSEQ multiplex PCR; TCRdb has only the in-frame clones, and not every one. The table includes around 88,000 clones, 92% detected once. Source: peripheral blood, taken after pregnancy. Every receptor here comes from a female donor in good health, enrolled as a control in a pregnancy study. CDR3s include the opening cysteine and the closing phenylalanine or tryptophan. Expanded clones get a size class; other rows say once, few or many, or leave the size out.

>-|TRBV9
CASSVIDVAGDTGELFF
>-|TRBV7-2
CASSPLTRLAGYYNEQFF
>-|TRBV7-9
CASTLDRNYGYTF
>once|TRBV7-9
CASRDRGGDTQYF
>-|TRBV5-3
CARSLKRQNNSPLHF
>-|TRBV28
CASRTTGGRGYTF
>-|TRBV5-4
CASSLEPTALSGYTF
>-|TRBV15
CATSRALPAGLNTEAFF
>-|TRBV6-5
CASSYYEGLNEQFF
>-|TRBV6-5
CASSSGPSFGNTIYF
>-|TRBV19
CASSLRESSYNEQFF
>-|TRBV9
CASSVSPGGEKLFF
>-|TRBV4-2
CASSQEWEDRGNTEAFF
>-|TRBV7-6
CASSPTGNPTNEKLFF
>-|TRBV19
CASMGQGRFGYTF
>-|TRBV7-2
CASSKRPNSSGRGYEQYF
>-|TRBV27
CASLPSGSRKEQYF
>-|TRBV15
CATSSPGQGLNTEAFF
>-|TRBV9
CASSEGSLGQPQHF
>-|TRBV20-1
CSARVSYEQYF
>-|TRBV4-1
CASSLTSGEANEQFF
>-|TRBV5-3
CARSGRQKRTPYEQYF
>-|TRBV4-1
CASSRRLAPDQGEQYF
>-|TRBV5-4
CASSQGQGRAGNTIYF
>-|TRBV28
CASSSARSYEQYF
>-|TRBV5-1
CASSSTSAGYGYTF
>-|TRBV9
CASSGRDSIYEQYF
>-|TRBV5-6
CASSWATGFGEQYF
>-|TRBV6-5
CASSQQGERAFF
>-|TRBV28
CASSSGTGVEKLFF
>-|TRBV27
CASSLGGQGGYTF
>-|TRBV7-6
CASSPDFRRTLNEQFF
>-|TRBV5-1
CASSLNQGDTDTQYF
>-|TRBV9
CASSVADTGELFF
>-|TRBV5-4
CASSLRGTDTQYF
>-|TRBV2
CASSASGYGYTF
>-|TRBV6-1
CASSEARSYNSPLHF
>-|TRBV6-6
CAISRTGKLSEAFF